Listed below are T cell receptor beta chains from one sample, sequenced in a study of T-cell memory formation after mild COVID-19. One entry per CDR3 protein results from TCRdb running MiXCR on the 5' RACE reads. This sample has around 390,000 distinct CDR3 sequences, with roughly 15% found just once. The source material was PBMCs or a T cell subset sorted from them (not recorded which). The receptors here all came from a young man who had mild COVID-19 (a few samples of this study predate the infection). Cell type and time point are not known. CDR3s include the opening cysteine and the closing phenylalanine or tryptophan. The D gene is left open where the match is weak. Rows may omit the clone size; those that give it use once, few, many or a size class.

V	J	size	D	CDR3	DNA
TRBV5-1	TRBJ2-1	few	TRBD1	CASSLLDRGGNEQFF	TGCGCCAGCAGCCTCCTTGACAGGGGGGGCAATGAGCAGTTCTTC
TRBV7-8	TRBJ1-1	NA	NA	CASSYPEGSNTEAFF	TGTGCCAGCAGCTATCCCGAGGGTTCGAACACTGAAGCTTTCTTT
TRBV7-9	TRBJ2-5	NA	TRBD1	CASSSQGAAGETLYF	TGTGCCAGCAGCTCCCAGGGGGCGGCAGGAGAGACCCTGTACTTC
TRBV5-5	TRBJ2-7	few	NA	CASKRVGSYEQYF	TGTGCCAGCAAGAGGGTCGGCTCCTACGAGCAGTACTTC
TRBV4-1	TRBJ2-1	few	TRBD1	CASSQGQAYNEQFF	TGCGCCAGCAGCCAGGGACAGGCCTACAATGAGCAGTTCTTC
TRBV5-1	TRBJ1-2	few	TRBD1	CASSRGTGVDGYTF	TGCGCCAGCAGTCGCGGGACAGGGGTGGACGGCTACACCTTC
TRBV7-9	TRBJ2-7	NA	TRBD1	CASSLVGQVMYEQYF	TGTGCCAGCAGCTTAGTGGGACAGGTGATGTACGAGCAGTACTTC
TRBV20-1	TRBJ2-1	few	TRBD2	CSARDRRGGYNEQFF	TGCAGTGCTAGAGATCGGCGGGGGGGCTACAATGAGCAGTTCTTC
TRBV5-1	TRBJ2-5	NA	NA	CASSLVQGRIQETQYF	TGCGCCAGCAGCTTGGTCCAGGGAAGGATCCAAGAGACCCAGTACTTC
TRBV4-3	TRBJ1-2	NA	NA	CASSQEEGASYGYTF	TGCGCCAGCAGCCAAGAGGAGGGAGCATCATATGGCTACACCTTC